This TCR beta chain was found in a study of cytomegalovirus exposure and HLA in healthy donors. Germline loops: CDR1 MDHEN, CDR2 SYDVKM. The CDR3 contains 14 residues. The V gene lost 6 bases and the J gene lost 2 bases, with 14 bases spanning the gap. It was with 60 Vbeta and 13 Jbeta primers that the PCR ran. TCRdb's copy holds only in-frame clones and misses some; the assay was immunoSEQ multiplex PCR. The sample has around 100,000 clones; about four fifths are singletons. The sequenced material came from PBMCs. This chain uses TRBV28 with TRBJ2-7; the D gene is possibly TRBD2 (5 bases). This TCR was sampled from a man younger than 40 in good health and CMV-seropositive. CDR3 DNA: TGTGCCAGCAGCGTAGTCGCGCGGGCCTACGAGCAGTACGTC. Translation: CASSVVARAYEQYV.